The sequence of this T cell receptor (beta chain) was determined in a study of blood T cells in healthy people across ages. Whole-study results and caveats: Per million T cells, TCR beta diversity dropped about linearly as age rose. Donors of long life had a larger count of naive CD4+ cells and greater diversity than aged donors.

A second roughly 6 to 12 cycle PCR used barcoded and J-beta primers. Researchers report that a template-switch adaptor with 12 random nucleotides tagged each cDNA molecule. TCRdb processed the 5' RACE reads anew with MiXCR; each CDR3 protein has one entry. Of some 1.5 million distinct CDR3 sequences listed, 28% were seen once; the top ten hold roughly 8%. A word on this clonotype: What it recognizes is unknown. At one boundary the junction diverges from the germline segment, which might be a read error.

The donors, healthy Caucasians from Russia, were aged roughly 6 to 90. The CDR3 runs 15 residues. Germline V gene sequence: CDR1 SGHVS, CDR2 FQNEAQ. The sequenced sample was blood. The chain is built from TRBV7-8 and TRBJ2-3, with TRBD2 identical over 7 bases. This clonotype was obtained from a woman aged 25 to 45 in good health. The CDR3 sequence: CAGRVTSEATDTQYF. CDR3 sequence (DNA): TGTGCCGGCAGGGTAACTAGCGAGGCCACAGATACGCAGTATTTT.